Listed here is a single T cell receptor beta chain. Its antigen is not identified. The source of the sample is a study of graft-versus-host responses after intestinal transplantation. Across the whole study: Grafts were multivisceral, liver-intestinal, or isolated intestinal.

Overall study results and limits: Marrow from the recipient contained GvH clones, some of which had appeared first in ileum or blood.

The data were produced by immunoSEQ multiplex PCR, yet TCRdb's version contains in-frame clones alone and is incomplete. The sample contains about 48,000 clones, around nine tenths of which appear only once. CDR1 and CDR2 from the germline V gene are MNHNY and SVGAGI (reference sequence). Between the trimmed V and J ends, which lost 7 bases and 4 bases, there was a span of 16 bases. There are 14 residues in the CDR3. This chain joins TRBV6-6 and TRBJ1-2; tentative D call: TRBD1 (6 bases). Sequenced material: unstimulated CD4+ T cells sorted from spleen or lymph node cells, taken before transplant. The clonotype comes from a human donor who was the organ donor for an intestinal transplant. The DNA for the CDR3 is TGTGCCAGCACCTCAGGGGTCGCATTCTATGGCTACACCTTC. Residues: CASTSGVAFYGYTF.